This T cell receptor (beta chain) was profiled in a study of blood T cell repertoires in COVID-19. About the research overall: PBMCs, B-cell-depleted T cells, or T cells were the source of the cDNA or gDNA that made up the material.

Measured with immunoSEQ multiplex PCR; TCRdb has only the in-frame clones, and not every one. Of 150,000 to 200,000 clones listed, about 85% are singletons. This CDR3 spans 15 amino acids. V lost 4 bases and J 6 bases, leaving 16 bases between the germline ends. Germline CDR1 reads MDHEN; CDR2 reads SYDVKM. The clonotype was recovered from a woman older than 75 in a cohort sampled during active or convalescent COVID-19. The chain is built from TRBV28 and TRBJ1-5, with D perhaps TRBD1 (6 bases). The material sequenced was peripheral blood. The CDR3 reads CASSSPGAGSQPQHF. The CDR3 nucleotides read TGTGCCAGCAGTTCCCCAGGGGCAGGGAGTCAGCCCCAGCATTTT.